The sequence of this TCR beta chain was determined in a study of OX40 agonist ivuxolimab in advanced cancers. Overall study findings and caveats: In the 0.1-3.0 mg/kg groups, partial responders showed among the lowest expansion.

The germline V gene has CDR1 MDHEN and CDR2 SYDVKM. The V and J ends lost 5 bases and 0 bases respectively, with 16 bases between them. The CDR3 contains 17 residues. The method was immunoSEQ multiplex PCR; TCRdb's version includes in-frame clones alone and lacks a portion of them. The data show 30,000 to 35,000 clones, nearly 85% seen once. With respect to this clone: Its antigen is unidentified.

The TCR was taken from an adult with an advanced solid tumor such as melanoma, head and neck, liver or kidney cancer. The J gene is TRBJ1-4, the V gene TRBV28; maybe TRBD1 (6 bases). Specimen: CD4+ or CD8+ T cells sorted from blood, collected in a trial of the OX40 agonist ivuxolimab. CDR3 bases: TGTGCCAGCAGTAGATGGGAAACAGGGTCAACTAATGAAAAACTGTTTTTT. Protein sequence: CASSRWETGSTNEKLFF.